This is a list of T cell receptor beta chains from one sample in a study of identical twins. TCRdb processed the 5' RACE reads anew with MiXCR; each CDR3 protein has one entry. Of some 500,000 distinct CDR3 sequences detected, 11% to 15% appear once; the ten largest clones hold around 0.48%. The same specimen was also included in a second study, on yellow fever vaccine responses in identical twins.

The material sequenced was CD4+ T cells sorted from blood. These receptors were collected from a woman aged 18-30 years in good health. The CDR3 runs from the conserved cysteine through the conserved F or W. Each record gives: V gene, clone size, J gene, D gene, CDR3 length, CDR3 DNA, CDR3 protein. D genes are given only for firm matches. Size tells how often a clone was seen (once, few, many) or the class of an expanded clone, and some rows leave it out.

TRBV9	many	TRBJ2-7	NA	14	TGTGCCAGCAGCGTAGCCTCGAGCTCCTACGAGCAGTACTTC	CASSVASSSYEQYF
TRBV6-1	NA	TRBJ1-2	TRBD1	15	TGTGCCAGCTCTCTTTACAGGGGGCAGAGCTATGGCTACACCTTC	CASSLYRGQSYGYTF
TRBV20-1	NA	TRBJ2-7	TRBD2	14	TGCAGTGCTAGCCCTAGCGGGCTTACCTACGAGCAGTACTTC	CSASPSGLTYEQYF
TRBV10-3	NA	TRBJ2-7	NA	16	TGTGCCATCAGTGAGCCGGGCCGTGTTCGGGGGCACGAGCAGTACTTC	CAISEPGRVRGHEQYF
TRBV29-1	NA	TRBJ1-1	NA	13	TGCAGCGTTGGGTCCAGGGTGGGCACTGAAGCTTTCTTT	CSVGSRVGTEAFF
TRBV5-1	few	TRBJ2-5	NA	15	TGCGCCAGCAATCCCGCGATACAGGGCCAAGAGACCCAGTACTTC	CASNPAIQGQETQYF
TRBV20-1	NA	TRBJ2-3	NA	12	TGCAGTGCTAGGGGACCCATAAGTACGCAGTATTTT	CSARGPISTQYF
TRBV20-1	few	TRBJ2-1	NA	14	TGCAGTGCCAAATCATTAGCAGAATACAATGAGCAGTTCTTC	CSAKSLAEYNEQFF
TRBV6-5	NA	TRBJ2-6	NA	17	TGTGCCAGCAGTTACTCGATGCGCAGCTCTGGGGCCAACGTCCTGACTTTC	CASSYSMRSSGANVLTF
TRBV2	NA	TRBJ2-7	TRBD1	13	TGTGCCAGCGGTGGGACAGGGTTGTTCCAGCAGTACTTC	CASGGTGLFQQYF
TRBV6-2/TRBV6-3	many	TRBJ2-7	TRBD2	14	TGTGCCAGCAGTTCCAGCGGGACTAGCGGGAGCACGTACTTC	CASSSSGTSGSTYF
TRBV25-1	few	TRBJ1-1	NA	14	TGTGCCAGCAGCCGGGAGAGGGGTTACACTGAAGCTTTCTTT	CASSRERGYTEAFF
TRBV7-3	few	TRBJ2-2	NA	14	TGTGCCAGCAGAGTAACCAGGGAAACCGGGGAGCTGTTTTTT	CASRVTRETGELFF
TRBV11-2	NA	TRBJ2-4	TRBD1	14	TGTGCCAGCACCCACGGGACAGGGGGGAACATTCAGTACTTC	CASTHGTGGNIQYF
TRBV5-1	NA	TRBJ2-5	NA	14	TGCGCCAGCAGCTTGGATTACCGGCAAGAGACCCAGTACTTC	CASSLDYRQETQYF
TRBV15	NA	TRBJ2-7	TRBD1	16	TGTGCCACCAGCAGAGATGACAGGGGAACGAACTACGAGCAATACTTC	CATSRDDRGTNYEQYF
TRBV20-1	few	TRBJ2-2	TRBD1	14	TGCAGTGCTACCAGGACAGGGGAAACCGGGGAGCTGTTTTTT	CSATRTGETGELFF
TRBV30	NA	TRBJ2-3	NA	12	TGTGCCTGGAGACCGGGCGCAGATACGCAGTATTTT	CAWRPGADTQYF
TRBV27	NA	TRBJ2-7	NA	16	TGTGCCAGCAGTCCCGCGCCCCGGGACACCACCTACGAGCAGTACTTC	CASSPAPRDTTYEQYF
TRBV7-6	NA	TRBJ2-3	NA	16	TGTGCCAGCAGCTTAGGAGCAACGGGAGCGTTAGATACGCAGTATTTT	CASSLGATGALDTQYF
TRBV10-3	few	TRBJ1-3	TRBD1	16	TGTGCCATCAGTGGGCAGGGGGCCCGCTCTGGAAACACCATATATTTT	CAISGQGARSGNTIYF
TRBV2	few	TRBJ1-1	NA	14	TGTGCCAGCAGGACGGACTGGGTGGGGACTGAAGCTTTCTTT	CASRTDWVGTEAFF
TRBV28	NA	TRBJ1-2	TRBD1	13	TGTGCCAGCAGGCCAGGGGGCGTGGGTGGCTACACCTTC	CASRPGGVGGYTF
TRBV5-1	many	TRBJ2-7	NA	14	TGCGCCAGCAGCTTCTCACAGGGGGGGGGCGAGCAGTACTTC	CASSFSQGGGEQYF
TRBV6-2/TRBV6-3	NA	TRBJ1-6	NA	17	TGTGCCAGCAGTTACCGTTTGGGCGGCCCGGAGAACTCACCCCTCCACTTT	CASSYRLGGPENSPLHF
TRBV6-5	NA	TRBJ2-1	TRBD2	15	TGTGCCAGCATTTTCCGGACTAGCGGGAATAATGAGCAGTTCTTC	CASIFRTSGNNEQFF
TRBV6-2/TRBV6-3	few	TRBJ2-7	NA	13	TGTGCCAGCACCCGGCAGGCCTCCTACGAGCAGTACTTC	CASTRQASYEQYF
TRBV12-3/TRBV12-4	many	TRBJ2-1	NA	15	TGTGCCAGCAGTTCCCAGGGAGAAACTTACAATGAGCAGTTCTTC	CASSSQGETYNEQFF
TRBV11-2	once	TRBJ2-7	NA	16	TGTGCCAGCAGTAGAACTTCCGGGACCCGGGCCTACGAGCAGTACTTC	CASSRTSGTRAYEQYF
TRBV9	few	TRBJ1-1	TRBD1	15	TGTGCCAGCAGCCGGGACAGGGTAGCGGGCACTGAAGCTTTCTTT	CASSRDRVAGTEAFF
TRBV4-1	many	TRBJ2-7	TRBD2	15	TGCGCCAGCAGCCTAGCGGGCTACCCCTCCTACGAGCAGTACTTC	CASSLAGYPSYEQYF
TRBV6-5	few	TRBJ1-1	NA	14	TGTGCCAGCAGACTCGGCAGCATGAACACTGAAGCTTTCTTT	CASRLGSMNTEAFF
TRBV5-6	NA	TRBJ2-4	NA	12	TGTGCCAGCAGCTTATTAGGGAAGGTTCAGTACTTC	CASSLLGKVQYF
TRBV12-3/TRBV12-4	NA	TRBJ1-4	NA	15	TGTGCCAGCAGTTTATTCTTACAGAACGATGAAAAACTGTTTTTT	CASSLFLQNDEKLFF
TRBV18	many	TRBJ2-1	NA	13	TGTGCCAGCTCACCTCTAGGCACCAATGAGCAGTTCTTC	CASSPLGTNEQFF
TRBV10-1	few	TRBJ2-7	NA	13	TGCGCCAGCCCCGAGAAGCAGACCTACGAGCAGTACTTC	CASPEKQTYEQYF
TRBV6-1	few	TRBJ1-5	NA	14	TGTGCCAGCAGACTATTCGGGGGGTTTCAGCCCCAGCATTTT	CASRLFGGFQPQHF
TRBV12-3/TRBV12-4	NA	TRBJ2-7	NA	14	TGTGCCAGCAGTTTGGCGGATCCGCGTGGCGAGCAGTACTTC	CASSLADPRGEQYF